This T cell receptor (beta chain) emerged from a study of blood T cell repertoires in COVID-19. Whole-study context: The origin of the acute and convalescent COVID-19 samples was the United States, Italy and Spain. The cDNA or gDNA used as material had been derived from T cells, B-cell-depleted T cells, or PBMCs.

V shed 2 bases and J 2 bases; nucleotides not matched to a gene: 23. Germline CDR1 is SGDLS and CDR2 is YYNGEE. This CDR3 has 22 residues. In the original workflow: From reference gene primer amplification, estimates of nucleated cell counts were derived. Using immunoSEQ multiplex PCR, the repertoire was profiled, and TCRdb retains in-frame clones only, with some absent. V, J and clone size are those of that table, while D and trimming were read from the DNA. The table has 180,000 or so clones, roughly nine tenths seen once. V and J are TRBV9 and TRBJ2-4; 9 nucleotides agree with TRBD1. Sequenced input: peripheral blood. The sequence was obtained from a man aged 18-30 years with acute or convalescent COVID-19. CDR3 amino acids: CASSVRRERTGDRWSSKNIQYF. CDR3 sequence (DNA): TGTGCCAGCAGCGTCCGTCGTGAAAGGACAGGGGATCGTTGGTCGTCCAAAAACATTCAGTACTTC.